The 10 T cell receptor beta chains listed next were all sequenced from one sample in a study of T cells in Graves' hyperthyroidism and ophthalmopathy. Amplification of TCR beta CDR3 regions was performed using RNA transcripts as template. Carried out on the TCR CDR3, a first-round RT-PCR used the HTBI primer set. Using its own MiXCR run on the multiplex PCR reads, TCRdb lists one record per CDR3 protein. The repertoire consists of under 650,000 distinct CDR3 sequences, with about a sixth occurring once and the leading ten covering 3.8%. The material sequenced was blood. These receptors were collected from a woman between 25 and 40 years old with Graves' hyperthyroidism.

This chain connects TRBV15 to TRBJ2-7; no reliable D call. CDR3 length: 13 amino acids. CDR1 and CDR2 (germline): LNHNV, YYDKDF (reference sequence). Trimming removed 6 bases at V and 2 bases at J, with 11 bases between. The chain's CDR3 is CATSRSRTYEQYF. CDR3 coding DNA: TGTGCCACCAGTAGGTCCAGAACCTACGAGCAGTACTTC.

This clonotype was observed at least ten times. The J gene is TRBJ2-1, the V gene TRBV7-2, with TRBD2 as a possible D gene (5 bases). This CDR3 has 18 residues. Per germline, CDR1 SGHTA and CDR2 FQGNSA. The germline V and J ends were trimmed by 6 bases and 1 base, with 22 bases remaining between them. CDR3 loop: CASSPYAGFSGSYNEQFF. In DNA, the CDR3 is TGTGCCAGCAGTCCTTACGCGGGTTTCTCCGGGTCCTACAATGAGCAGTTCTTC.

This clonotype was observed at least ten times. The chain links TRBV30 to TRBJ2-5, with D maybe TRBD2 (5 bases). The CDR3 extends over 15 amino acids. The V gene's germline CDR1 is GTSNPN and CDR2 SVGIG (reference sequence). With 0 bases removed from V and 1 base from J, the gap between germline ends came to 12 bases. The CDR3 region is CAWSVGSAFQETQYF. In DNA form, the CDR3 reads TGTGCCTGGAGTGTGGGTAGCGCCTTCCAAGAGACCCAGTACTTC.

In this sample, this clonotype turned up a few times. Here the CDR3 DNA reads TGCAGTGCTAGAGTGACTAGCGCGGTGTACGAGCAGTACTTC. Its translation is CSARVTSAVYEQYF. The chain joins TRBV20-1 to TRBJ2-7, with 8 bases that match TRBD2. CDR1 DFQATT and CDR2 SNEGSKA come from the germline V gene (reference sequence). After removal of 1 base from V and 4 bases from J, the junction contained 6 bases not matched to a gene. This CDR3 is 14 amino acids long.

This clonotype occurred a few times. The chain combines TRBV7-3 with TRBJ1-1; D is perhaps TRBD1 (6 bases). Germline V gene sequence: CDR1 SGHTA, CDR2 FQGTGA. Trimming left V 5 bases short and J 8 bases short, with 15 bases between. The CDR3 has 13 amino acids. In nucleotides, the CDR3 is TGTGCCAGCAGCGGGGGGGGGCCCTCCGAAGCTTTCTTT. This encodes CASSGGGPSEAFF.

A few counts support this clonotype. The rearrangement links TRBV5-1 to TRBJ2-7, with 9 bases lining up with TRBD1. This CDR3 has 14 residues. CDR1 and CDR2 from the germline V gene are SGHRS and YFSETQ. V lost 7 bases and J lost 7; bases outside the gene matches: 12. The CDR3 coding sequence is TGCGCCAGCCGCAAAGGGACAGGGACGGGAGAGCAGTACTTC. This gives the protein CASRKGTGTGEQYF.

For this clonotype: Its ends do not fully match the called genes, so a read error is possible. V and J are TRBV2 and TRBJ2-7; TRBD2 might be the D (5 bases). Germline V gene data show CDR1 as SNHLY and CDR2 as FYNNEI. The CDR3 length is 13 residues. The CDR3 sequence: CANNHGNSCEQYF. The CDR3 nucleotides read TGTGCCAACAACCACGGGAACTCCTGCGAGCAGTACTTC.

This clonotype was observed at least ten times. In DNA, the CDR3 is TGTGCCAGCAGCACACGGGGGGGCTGGCCGAACACCGGGGAGCTGTTTTTT. Translating gives CASSTRGGWPNTGELFF. The rearrangement joins TRBV7-6 to TRBJ2-2, with TRBD2 matching over 8 bases. The CDR3 runs 17 residues. CDR1 is SGHVS and CDR2 is FNYEAQ in the germline V gene. The V gene end was trimmed by 5 bases and the J gene end by 0 bases; junction bases not matched to a gene: 8.

The table lists this clonotype with a few counts. This chain uses TRBV20-1 with TRBJ1-5; TRBD1 agrees at 9 bases. J was trimmed by 1 base and V by 4 bases; bases with no gene match: 26. Per germline, CDR1 DFQATT and CDR2 SNEGSKA (reference sequence). The CDR3 covers 22 residues. CDR3 region: CSATHIGDRASGVGYSNQPQHF. For the CDR3, the DNA is TGCAGTGCTACCCATATAGGGGACAGGGCCAGTGGAGTAGGTTACAGCAATCAGCCCCAGCATTTT.

This clonotype was counted between two and nine times. The chain employs TRBV27 and TRBJ2-7, with D perhaps given as TRBD1 or TRBD2 (5 bases each). With 3 bases removed from V and 0 bases from J, the gap between germline ends came to 12 bases. Germline V gene sequence: CDR1 MNHEY, CDR2 SMNVEV (reference sequence). The CDR3 runs to 15 residues. CDR3 region: CASSLVGENSYEQYF. Written as DNA, the CDR3 is TGTGCCAGCAGTTTGGTGGGGGAGAACTCCTACGAGCAGTACTTC.